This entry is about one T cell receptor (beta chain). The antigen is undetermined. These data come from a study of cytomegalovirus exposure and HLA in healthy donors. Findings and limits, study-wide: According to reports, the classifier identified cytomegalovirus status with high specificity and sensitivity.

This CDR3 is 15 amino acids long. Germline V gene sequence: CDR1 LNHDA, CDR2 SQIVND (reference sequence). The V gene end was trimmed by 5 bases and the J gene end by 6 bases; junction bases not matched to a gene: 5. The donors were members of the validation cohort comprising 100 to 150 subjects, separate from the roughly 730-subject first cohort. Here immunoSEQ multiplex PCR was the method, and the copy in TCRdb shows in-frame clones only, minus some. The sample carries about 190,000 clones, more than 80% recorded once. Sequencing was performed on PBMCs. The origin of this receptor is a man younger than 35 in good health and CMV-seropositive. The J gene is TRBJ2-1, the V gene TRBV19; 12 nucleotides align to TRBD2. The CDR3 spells CASSFLAGGGNEQFF. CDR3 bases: TGTGCCAGTAGTTTCCTAGCGGGAGGGGGCAATGAGCAGTTCTTC.